This TCR beta chain comes out of a study of CD8 T cells in ankylosing spondylitis. Study-wide results and caveats: Reports say disease-linked clones showed up significantly more in matched ankylosing spondylitis synovial fluid. Disease-associated clonotypes exhibited CD8+ identity and were relatively infrequent in peripheral blood. Earlier work had already found some motif variants in reactive arthritis synovial fluid and blood.

In the case of this clonotype: Its antigen is unknown.

Libraries of TCR beta came from quantitative 5'-RACE with molecular barcodes. TCRdb reanalysed the 5' RACE reads using MiXCR and keeps one entry per CDR3 protein. The data show some 130,000 distinct CDR3 sequences, roughly 13% seen once. Germline V gene lookup returns CDR1 LNHDA and CDR2 SQIVND (reference sequence). This CDR3 region has 14 residues. The V segment lost 1 base and the J segment 14 bases; nucleotides outside the gene matches: 8. The sample was blood, either unsorted or a sorted T cell fraction (not recorded which). The receptor was isolated from a female donor with ankylosing spondylitis or in good health (not recorded which). The genes are TRBV19 and TRBJ1-6, with TRBD1 identical over 7 bases. CDR3 residues: CASSIGDSGPSLHF. The CDR3 DNA follows: TGTGCCAGTAGTATAGGGGACAGCGGACCATCCCTCCACTTT.